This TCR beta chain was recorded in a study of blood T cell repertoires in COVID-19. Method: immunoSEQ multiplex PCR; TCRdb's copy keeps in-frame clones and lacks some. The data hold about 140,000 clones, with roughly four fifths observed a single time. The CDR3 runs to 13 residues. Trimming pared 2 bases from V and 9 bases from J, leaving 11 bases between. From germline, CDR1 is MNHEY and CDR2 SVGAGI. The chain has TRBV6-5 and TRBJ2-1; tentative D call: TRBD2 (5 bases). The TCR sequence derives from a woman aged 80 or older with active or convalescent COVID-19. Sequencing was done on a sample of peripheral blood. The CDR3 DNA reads TGTGCCAGCAGTTACACACTGGGAGCTGAGCAGTTCTTC. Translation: CASSYTLGAEQFF.